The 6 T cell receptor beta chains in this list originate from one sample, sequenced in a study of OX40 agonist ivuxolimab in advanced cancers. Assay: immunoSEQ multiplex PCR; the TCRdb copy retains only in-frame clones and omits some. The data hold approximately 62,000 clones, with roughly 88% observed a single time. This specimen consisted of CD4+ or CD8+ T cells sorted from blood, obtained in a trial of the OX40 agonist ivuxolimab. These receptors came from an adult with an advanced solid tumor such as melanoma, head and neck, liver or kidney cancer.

Here the CDR3 reads CASSQDQGGSQTQYF. In DNA form, the CDR3 reads TGCGCCAGCAGCCAAGATCAGGGCGGGAGCCAAACGCAGTATTTT. This sequence joins TRBV4-1 and TRBJ2-3; TRBD2 matches at 7 bases. Germline lookup yields CDR1 MGHRA and CDR2 YSYEKL. Trimming removed 0 bases from V and 9 bases from J; junction bases left unmatched: 9. The CDR3 has 15 residues.

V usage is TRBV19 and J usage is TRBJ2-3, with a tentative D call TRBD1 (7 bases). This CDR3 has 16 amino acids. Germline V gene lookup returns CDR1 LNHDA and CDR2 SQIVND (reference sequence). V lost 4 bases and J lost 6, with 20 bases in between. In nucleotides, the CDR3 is TGTGCCAGTAGTACCCAACCTGGAGGGGGCGAGGATACGCAGTATTTT. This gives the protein CASSTQPGGGEDTQYF.

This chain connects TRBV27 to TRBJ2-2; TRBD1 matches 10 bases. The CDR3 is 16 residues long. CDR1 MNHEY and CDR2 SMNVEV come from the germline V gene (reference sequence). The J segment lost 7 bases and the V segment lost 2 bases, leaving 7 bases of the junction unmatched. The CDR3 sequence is CASSLQGTGASGELFF. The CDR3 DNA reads TGTGCCAGCAGTTTACAAGGGACAGGGGCAAGCGGGGAGCTGTTTTTT.

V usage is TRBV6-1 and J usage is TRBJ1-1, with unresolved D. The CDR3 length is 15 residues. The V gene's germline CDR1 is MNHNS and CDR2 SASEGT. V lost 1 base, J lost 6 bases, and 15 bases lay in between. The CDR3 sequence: CASSEVGVTGAEAFF. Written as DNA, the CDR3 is TGTGCCAGCAGTGAAGTCGGGGTTACCGGCGCTGAAGCTTTCTTT.

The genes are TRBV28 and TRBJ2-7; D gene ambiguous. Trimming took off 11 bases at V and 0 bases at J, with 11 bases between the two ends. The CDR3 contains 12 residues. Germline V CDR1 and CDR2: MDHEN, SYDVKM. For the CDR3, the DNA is TGTGCCCTCCGCTCTGCCTCCTACGAGCAGTACTTC. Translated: CALRSASYEQYF. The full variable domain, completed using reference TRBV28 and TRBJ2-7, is DVKVTQSSRYLVKRTGEKVFLECVQDMDHENMFWYRQDPGLGLRLIYFSYDVKMKEKGDIPEGYSVSREKKERFSLILESASTNQTSMYLCALRSASYEQYFGPGTRLTVT.

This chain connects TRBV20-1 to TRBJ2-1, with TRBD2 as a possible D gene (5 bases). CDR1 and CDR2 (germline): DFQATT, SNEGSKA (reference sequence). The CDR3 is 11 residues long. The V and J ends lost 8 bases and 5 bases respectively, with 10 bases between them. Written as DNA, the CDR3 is TGCAGTCATACTAGGAACAATGAGCAGTTCTTC. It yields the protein CSHTRNNEQFF.